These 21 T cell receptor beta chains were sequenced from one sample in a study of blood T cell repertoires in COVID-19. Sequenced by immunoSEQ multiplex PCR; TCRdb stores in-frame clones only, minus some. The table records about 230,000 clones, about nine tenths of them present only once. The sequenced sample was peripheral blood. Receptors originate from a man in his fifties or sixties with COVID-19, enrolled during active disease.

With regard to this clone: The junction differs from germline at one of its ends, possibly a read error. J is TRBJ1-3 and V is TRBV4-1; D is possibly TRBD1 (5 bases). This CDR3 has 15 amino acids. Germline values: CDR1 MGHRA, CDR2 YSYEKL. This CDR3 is CASTQSGTRRDTIYF. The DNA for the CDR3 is TGCGCCAGCACCCAAAGTGGGACTCGACGCGACACCATATATTTT.

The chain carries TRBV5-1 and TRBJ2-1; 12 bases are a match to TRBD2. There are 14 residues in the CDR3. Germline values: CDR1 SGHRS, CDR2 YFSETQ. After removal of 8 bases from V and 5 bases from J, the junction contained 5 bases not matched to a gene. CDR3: CASATSGRHNEQFF. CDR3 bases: TGCGCCAGTGCGACTAGCGGGAGACACAATGAGCAGTTCTTC.

The CDR3 nucleotides are TGTGCCAGCAGCTTGGCCGGGAGTGATACCTACGAGCAGTACTTC. This codes for CASSLAGSDTYEQYF. The J gene is TRBJ2-7, the V gene TRBV5-5; TRBD2 is a possible D gene (6 bases). V lost 0 bases to trimming and J lost 2 bases, with 12 bases between them. CDR3 size: 15 residues. Per germline, CDR1 SGHKS and CDR2 YYEKEE (reference sequence).

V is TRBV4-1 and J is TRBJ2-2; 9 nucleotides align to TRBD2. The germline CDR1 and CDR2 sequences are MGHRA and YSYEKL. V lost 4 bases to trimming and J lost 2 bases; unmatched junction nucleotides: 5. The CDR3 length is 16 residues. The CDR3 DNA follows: TGCGCCAGCAGCCGCACCGGGACTAGCAACACCGGGGAGCTGTTTTTT. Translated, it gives CASSRTGTSNTGELFF.

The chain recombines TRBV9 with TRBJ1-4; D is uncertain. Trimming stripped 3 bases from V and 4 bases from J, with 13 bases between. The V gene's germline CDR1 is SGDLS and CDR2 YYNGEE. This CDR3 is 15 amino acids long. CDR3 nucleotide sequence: TGTGCCAGCAGCGCCCGGGGTGCCGTTAATGAAAAACTGTTTTTT. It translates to CASSARGAVNEKLFF.

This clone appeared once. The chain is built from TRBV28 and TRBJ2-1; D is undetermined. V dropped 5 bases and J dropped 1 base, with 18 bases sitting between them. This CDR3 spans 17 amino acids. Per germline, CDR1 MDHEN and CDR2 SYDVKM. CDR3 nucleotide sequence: TGTGCCAGCAGTGGGTTAGGTTTAGCCTTGTCCTACAATGAGCAGTTCTTC. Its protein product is CASSGLGLALSYNEQFF.

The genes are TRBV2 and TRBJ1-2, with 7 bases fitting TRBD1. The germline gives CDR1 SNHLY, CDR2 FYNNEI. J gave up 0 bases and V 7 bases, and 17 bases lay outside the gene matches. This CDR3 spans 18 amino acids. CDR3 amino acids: CASTLNPGQRNSNYGYTF. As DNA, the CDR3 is TGTGCCAGCACTCTCAATCCGGGACAGAGGAATTCTAACTATGGCTACACCTTC.

CDR3 nucleotides: TGTGCCAGCAGCTCGACGCGGGAGGCCGGTAGGGAGACCCAGTACTTC. It yields the protein CASSSTREAGRETQYF. The chain carries TRBV5-6 and TRBJ2-5; 8 bases are a match to TRBD2. V trimming: 3 bases; J trimming: 5 bases; junction bases outside the gene matches: 12. The CDR3 extends over 16 amino acids. Germline V CDR1 and CDR2: SGHDT, YYEEEE.

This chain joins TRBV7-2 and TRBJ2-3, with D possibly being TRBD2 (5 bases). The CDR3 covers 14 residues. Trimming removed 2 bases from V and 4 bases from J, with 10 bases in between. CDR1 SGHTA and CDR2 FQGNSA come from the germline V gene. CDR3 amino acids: CASSLSSGSDTQYF. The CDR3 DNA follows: TGTGCCAGCAGCTTATCAAGCGGTTCAGATACGCAGTATTTT.

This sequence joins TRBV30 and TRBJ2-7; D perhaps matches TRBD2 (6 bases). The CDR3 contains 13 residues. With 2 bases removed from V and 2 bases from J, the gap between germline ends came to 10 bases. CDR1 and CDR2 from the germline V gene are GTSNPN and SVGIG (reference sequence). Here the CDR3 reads CAWSTGVTYEQYF. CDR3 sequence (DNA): TGTGCCTGGAGTACGGGGGTCACCTACGAGCAGTACTTC.

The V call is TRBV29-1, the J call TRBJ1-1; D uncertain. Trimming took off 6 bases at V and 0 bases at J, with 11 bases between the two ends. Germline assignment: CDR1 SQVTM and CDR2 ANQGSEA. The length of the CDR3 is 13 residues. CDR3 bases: TGCAGCGTGTGGGAGCCCATGAACACTGAAGCTTTCTTT. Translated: CSVWEPMNTEAFF.

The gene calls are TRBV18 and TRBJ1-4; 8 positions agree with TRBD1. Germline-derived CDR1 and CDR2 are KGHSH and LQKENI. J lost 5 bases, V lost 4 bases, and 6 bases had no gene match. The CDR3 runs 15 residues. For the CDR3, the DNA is TGTGCCAGCTCACTAGGGGGACAGGCGAATGAAAAACTGTTTTTT. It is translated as CASSLGGQANEKLFF.

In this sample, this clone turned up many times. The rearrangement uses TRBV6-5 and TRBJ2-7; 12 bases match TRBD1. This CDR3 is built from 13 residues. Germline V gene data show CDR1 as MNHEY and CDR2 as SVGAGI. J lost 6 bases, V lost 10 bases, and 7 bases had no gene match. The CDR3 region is CAIAPGQGAEQYF. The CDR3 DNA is TGTGCCATCGCGCCGGGACAGGGGGCCGAGCAGTACTTC.

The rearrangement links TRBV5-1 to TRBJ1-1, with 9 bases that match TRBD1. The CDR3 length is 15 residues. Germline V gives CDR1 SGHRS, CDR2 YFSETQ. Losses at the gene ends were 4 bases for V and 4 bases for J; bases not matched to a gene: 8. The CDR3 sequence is CASSAMGQGGTEAFF. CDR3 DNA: TGCGCCAGCAGCGCGATGGGACAGGGCGGCACTGAAGCTTTCTTT.

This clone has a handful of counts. The CDR3 region has the DNA TGTGCCAGCAGTTTTTCCCACGGTCAGCCCCAGCATTTT. Its protein product is CASSFSHGQPQHF. The rearrangement links TRBV12-3 or TRBV12-4 to TRBJ1-5; no clear D gene. The CDR3 consists of 13 residues. Deletions cut 3 bases from V and 6 bases from J, with 9 bases between.

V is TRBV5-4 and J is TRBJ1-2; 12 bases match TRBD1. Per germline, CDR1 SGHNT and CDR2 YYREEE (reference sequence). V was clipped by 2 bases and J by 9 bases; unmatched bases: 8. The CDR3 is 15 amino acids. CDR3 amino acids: CASSFNTGTGGSYTF. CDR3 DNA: TGTGCCAGCAGCTTCAACACCGGGACAGGGGGCAGCTACACCTTC. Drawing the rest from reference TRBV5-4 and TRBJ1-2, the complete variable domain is ETGVTQSPTHLIKTRGQQVTLRCSSQSGHNTVSWYQQALGQGPQFIFQYYREEENGRGNFPPRFSGLQFPNYSSELNVNALELDDSALYLCASSFNTGTGGSYTFGSGTRLTVV.

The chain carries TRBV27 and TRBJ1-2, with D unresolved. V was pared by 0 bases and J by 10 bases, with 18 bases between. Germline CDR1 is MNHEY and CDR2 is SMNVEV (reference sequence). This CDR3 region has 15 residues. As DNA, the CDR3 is TGTGCCAGCAGTTTATCACGGGGATTAATTATTGACTACACCTTC. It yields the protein CASSLSRGLIIDYTF.

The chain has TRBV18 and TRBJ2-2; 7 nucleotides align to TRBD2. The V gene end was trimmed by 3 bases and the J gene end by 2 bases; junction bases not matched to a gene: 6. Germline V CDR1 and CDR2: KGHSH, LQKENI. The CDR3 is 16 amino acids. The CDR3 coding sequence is TGTGCCAGCTCACCCACGGGGGGATATAACACCGGGGAGCTGTTTTTT. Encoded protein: CASSPTGGYNTGELFF.

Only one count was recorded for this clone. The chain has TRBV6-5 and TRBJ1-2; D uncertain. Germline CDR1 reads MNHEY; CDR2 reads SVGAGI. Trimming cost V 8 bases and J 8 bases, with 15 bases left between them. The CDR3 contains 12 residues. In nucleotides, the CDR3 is TGTGCCAGCGGTAACCGTGAGGGCGGCTACACCTTC. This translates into CASGNREGGYTF.

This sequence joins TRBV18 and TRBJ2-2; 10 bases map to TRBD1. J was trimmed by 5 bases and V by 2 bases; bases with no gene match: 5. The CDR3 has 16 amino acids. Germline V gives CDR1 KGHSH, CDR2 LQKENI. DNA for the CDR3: TGTGCCAGCTCACCAAGGACAGGGGGAACTACCGGGGAGCTGTTTTTT. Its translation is CASSPRTGGTTGELFF.

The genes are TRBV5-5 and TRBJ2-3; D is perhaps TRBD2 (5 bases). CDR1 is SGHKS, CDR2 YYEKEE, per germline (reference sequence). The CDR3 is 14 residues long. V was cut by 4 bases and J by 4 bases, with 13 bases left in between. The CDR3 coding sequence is TGTGCCAGCAGCCTGATGGACTTTGCAGATACGCAGTATTTT. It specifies CASSLMDFADTQYF. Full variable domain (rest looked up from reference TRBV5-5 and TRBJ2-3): DAGVTQSPTHLIKTRGQQVTLRCSPISGHKSVSWYQQVLGQGPQFIFQYYEKEERGRGNFPDRFSARQFPNYSSELNVNALLLGDSALYLCASSLMDFADTQYFGPGTRLTVL.